This T cell receptor beta chain originates from a study of blood T cell repertoires in COVID-19. In the study overall: Whether acute or convalescent, the COVID-19 samples came from the United States, Italy and Spain. Sources were T cells, B-cell-depleted T cells, or PBMCs; the material itself was cDNA or gDNA.

Original analysis: Estimation of nucleated cell counts was performed using reference gene primer amplification. Measured with immunoSEQ multiplex PCR; TCRdb has only the in-frame clones, and not every one. The V and J calls and clone size were taken over from that table, and D and trimming were inferred from the DNA. The sample has more than 300,000 clones; under 95% are singletons. In this sample, this clone turned up once. The germline gives CDR1 MGHRA, CDR2 YSYEKL. V was clipped by 1 base and J by 10 bases, with 13 bases between them. The CDR3 length is 14 residues. Sequenced: peripheral blood. V usage is TRBV4-1 and J usage is TRBJ1-4; the D gene is possibly TRBD1 (6 bases). This sequence was found in a woman in her late teens or twenties who had recovered from COVID-19. The CDR3 reads CASSQAQGSGKLFF. CDR3 coding DNA: TGCGCCAGCAGCCAAGCGCAGGGGTCGGGAAAACTGTTTTTT.